This paragraph covers one T cell receptor beta chain sequence. Profiled with immunoSEQ multiplex PCR; TCRdb holds only in-frame clones, not every one. This table holds over 45,000 clones, around 78% found once. The entry originates in a study of blood T cell repertoires in COVID-19. Study background: The samples span acute and convalescent COVID-19 from the United States, Italy and Spain.

The germline V gene has CDR1 ENHRY and CDR2 SYGVKD. The CDR3 is 14 residues long. The J segment lost 5 bases and the V segment lost 3 bases, leaving 3 bases of the junction unmatched. Sequenced material: peripheral blood. This chain uses TRBV10-3 with TRBJ2-5, with TRBD2 matching over 10 bases. This TCR was sampled from a human donor in a cohort sampled during active COVID-19. The CDR3 loop is CAISDLAGGETQYF. CDR3 DNA sequence: TGTGCCATCAGTGACTTAGCGGGGGGTGAGACCCAGTACTTC.